This TCR beta chain derives from a study of post-analysis software for immune sequencing data. Germline V lookup: CDR1 MNHEY, CDR2 SVGAGI. The length of the CDR3 is 14 residues. Findings of the study overall: Higher frequency in patients than in controls was seen for roughly 5 TRBV segments, with TRBV5-6, TRBV5-1 and TRBV20-1 among them.

As regards this clonotype: What it recognizes is unknown. The junction shows a germline mismatch at one end, possibly a read error.

Every TCR beta cDNA library bore unique molecular identifiers. One entry per CDR3 protein results from TCRdb running MiXCR on the PCR reads. The sample records some 800,000 distinct CDR3 sequences, around 46% being singletons. The receptor's source is a girl under 18 with multiple sclerosis. Sequencing was performed on blood. The J gene is TRBJ2-1, the V gene TRBV6-5; TRBD1 aligns across 7 bases. The CDR3 loop is CASRYYGTDNEQFF. The CDR3 region has the DNA TGTGCCAGCAGATACTACGGGACAGACAATGAGCAGTTCTTC.